This T cell receptor beta chain was sequenced during a study of CD8 T cells in Susac syndrome (dated by TCRdb to between 2018 and 2020). For context, the study as a whole: Among the Susac syndrome patients who were sequenced, clinically active disease was present in more than 5 and clinical remission was observed in eight or nine. At blood withdrawal, Susac syndrome patients were therapy-naive, treated with corticosteroids (with IVIg additionally given to some), or treated with IVIg alone. Whether CD8+ T cell activation and differentiation in Susac syndrome was antigen driven was tested using repertoire sequencing. The study compared CD8+ T cell repertoire clonality among approximately twelve healthy donors, roughly 14 Susac syndrome patients and some 16 multiple sclerosis patients. What the study reported, not specific to this receptor: Clonal expansion was observed in Susac syndrome CD8+ repertoires, with the highest expansion in CD8+ TEMRA cells and greater expansion in clinically active than in remitting patients. In the total CD8+ and CD8+ TEMRA repertoires, 15 to 20 and five Susac-specific public clones, respectively, were identified. The study acknowledged that relatively few individuals were included in the TCR sequencing and HLA analysis.

RNA was extracted with the RNeasy kit and about 0.5 to 1 ug was reverse transcribed using random hexamers. The immunoSEQ multiplex PCR assay, which covers 54 Vbeta and 13 Jbeta segments, was used to amplify TCR beta CDR3 regions. PCR amplification bias was corrected by using a synthetic template baseline for primer optimization and computational correction. As for the original processing: Reads were annotated to V, D and J genes per IMGT and analyzed with immunoSEQ Analyzer, keeping only productive sequences. To calculate clonality, Shannon entropy was normalized by log2 of the number of productive unique sequences and then subtracted from one. For each patient and control, public and private clones were evaluated among the 100 most prevalent clones. Clones were defined as Susac-specific when absent from the healthy and MS cohorts, from approximately 1,100 published viral clones and from other ImmuneACCESS disease sequences. TCRdb redid the processing of the public reads, applying fastp at Q25 and MiXCR, and retained in-frame beta chains. Every entry covers one CDR3 protein and lists the most common genes and DNA from its rows. The V and J calls, along with clone size, are taken from TCRdb and not from the paper's own processing. The sample profile shows about 84,000 distinct CDR3 sequences; 96% of them were found once. The top ten constitute about 0.41% of the sample.

The germline V gene (reference sequence) gives CDR1 as DFQATT and CDR2 as SNEGSKA. The CDR3 covers 14 residues, taking in both the cysteine and the phenylalanine. CDR3 DNA only is kept here, 42 bases in frame from base 1. The V and J ends are trimmed by 5 bases and 4 bases, leaving 14 bases between them. Peripheral blood CD8+ and CD4+ T cells from healthy donors, Susac syndrome patients and multiple sclerosis patients were profiled using high-throughput TCR beta sequencing. The Susac syndrome patients fulfilled recently defined diagnostic criteria for either definite or probable disease. Bulk CD8+ and CD4+ T cells were purified by magnetic negative isolation, while CD8+ TEMRA cells were enriched using FACS. Blood was drawn into EDTA tubes, processed within 24 hours, and PBMCs were isolated by density gradient centrifugation. PBMCs destined for TCR sequencing were cryopreserved in liquid nitrogen and later thawed in a 37 °C water bath. Purity of sorted or isolated CD4+, CD8+ and CD8+ TEMRA cells was at least 90%.

As regards this clonotype: It lacks a known antigen. Qualities for individual bases were not recorded, and no much larger clone is one base off.

Recombination linked TRBV20-1 to TRBJ2-2; TRBD1 is perhaps the D gene, given 5 matching bases. The sequence was obtained from a human donor with Susac syndrome. Material: CD8+ T cells from PBMCs. The CDR3 corresponds to CSAQDRRATGELFF. The base sequence is TGCAGTGCTCAAGACAGACGAGCCACCGGGGAGCTGTTTTTT.